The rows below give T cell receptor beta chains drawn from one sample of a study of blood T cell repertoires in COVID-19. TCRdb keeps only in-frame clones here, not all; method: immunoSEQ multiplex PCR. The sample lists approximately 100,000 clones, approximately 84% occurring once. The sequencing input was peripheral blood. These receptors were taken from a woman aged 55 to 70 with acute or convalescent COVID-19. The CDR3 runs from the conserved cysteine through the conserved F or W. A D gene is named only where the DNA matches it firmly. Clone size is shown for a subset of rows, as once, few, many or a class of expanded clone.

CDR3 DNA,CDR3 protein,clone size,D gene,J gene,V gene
TGCAGTGCTAGATCCGGGAGCGAGCAGTACTTC,CSARSGSEQYF,-,-,TRBJ2-7,TRBV20-1
TGTGCCAGCAGCCGTCCGGGACTAGCGGGGGGCACCGGGGAGCTGTTTTTT,CASSRPGLAGGTGELFF,-,TRBD2,TRBJ2-2,TRBV13
TGCGCCAGCAGACCCGGGACAGGGGTGGACCAGCCCCAGCATTTT,CASRPGTGVDQPQHF,-,TRBD1,TRBJ1-5,TRBV5-1
TGTGCCAGCAGTGAAATCTCGGGTGCGCGTCAGCCCCAGCATTTT,CASSEISGARQPQHF,-,-,TRBJ1-5,TRBV2
TGTGCCAGTAGTATCGTTAATGAAAAACTGTTTTTT,CASSIVNEKLFF,-,-,TRBJ1-4,TRBV19
TGTGCCAGCAGCCCGAGAATCCTTGGAGGAAACTTGGTAATAGCGGAGACCCAGTACTTC,CASSPRILGGNLVIAETQYF,few,-,TRBJ2-5,TRBV28
TGTGCCAGCAGTCAGCGGGGTTACTATGGCTACACCTTC,CASSQRGYYGYTF,-,-,TRBJ1-2,TRBV27
TGTGCCATCAGCGTACAGGGTGTAACCTACAATGAGCAGTTCTTC,CAISVQGVTYNEQFF,-,-,TRBJ2-1,TRBV10-3
TGTGCCAGCAGTTCCCCCCTGCGGACCTACGAGCAGTACTTC,CASSSPLRTYEQYF,-,-,TRBJ2-7,TRBV28
TGTGCCAGCAGCCCAACCCACAGGGATCTCTATGGCTACACCTTC,CASSPTHRDLYGYTF,-,-,TRBJ1-2,TRBV6-5
TGTGCCAGCGGTCCGCAGAGCAATCAGCCCCAGCATTTT,CASGPQSNQPQHF,few,-,TRBJ1-5,TRBV2
TGTGCCAGCAGCTCCGGAGTTGGCTACACCTTC,CASSSGVGYTF,-,-,TRBJ1-2,TRBV5-6
TGTGCCAGCAGCAGACACAGGGGGGTCGAAAAACTGTTTTTT,CASSRHRGVEKLFF,-,-,TRBJ1-4,TRBV21-1
TGTGCCAGCAGCCACGGGACAGGGCGAGAAAAACTGTTTTTT,CASSHGTGREKLFF,-,TRBD1,TRBJ1-4,TRBV3-1/TRBV3-2
TGTGCCAGCAGCGTCGGGAGGACTGATAATGAAAAACTGTTTTTT,CASSVGRTDNEKLFF,-,-,TRBJ1-4,TRBV9
TGTGCCAGCAGTTACGACCGGGAGGTGGGCACTGAAGCTTTCTTT,CASSYDREVGTEAFF,once,-,TRBJ1-1,TRBV6-5
TGTGCCAGTAGCGCTAGCGGGGTCACCGGGGAGCTGTTTTTT,CASSASGVTGELFF,-,TRBD2,TRBJ2-2,TRBV19
TGTGCCAGCAGTTTAGCGCGTACAGATACGCAGTATTTT,CASSLARTDTQYF,once,-,TRBJ2-3,TRBV12-3/TRBV12-4
TGTGCCAGCAGTTTTCAGAGGGAGAATGAAAAACTGTTTTTT,CASSFQRENEKLFF,-,-,TRBJ1-4,TRBV27
TGCGCCAGCAATCCAACAGGGGGCTTAGTCTCTGGCTACACCTTC,CASNPTGGLVSGYTF,-,TRBD1,TRBJ1-2,TRBV10-2
TGTGCCAGCAGTGGGATAGGGACTAGCGGGCCGCAGTTCTTC,CASSGIGTSGPQFF,-,TRBD2,TRBJ2-1,TRBV2
TGTGCCAGCAGCCCCAGTAGCAGGGCCAGGTCACCCCTCCACTTT,CASSPSSRARSPLHF,-,-,TRBJ1-6,TRBV28
TGCGCCAGCAGCCAGGGATTAGCGGACTTCTACAATGAGCAGTTCTTC,CASSQGLADFYNEQFF,-,-,TRBJ2-1,TRBV4-1
TGTGCCAGCAGGCTACAGGGAGGGAATACCGGGGAGCTGTTTTTT,CASRLQGGNTGELFF,-,-,TRBJ2-2,TRBV6-4
TGTGCCAGCAGCCCCGGGACACGAGTTACCTACGAGCAGTACTTC,CASSPGTRVTYEQYF,-,-,TRBJ2-7,TRBV9
TGTGCCAGCAGAGACCGGGTTAGCTCCTACGAGCAGTACTTC,CASRDRVSSYEQYF,-,-,TRBJ2-7,TRBV9
TGCGCCAGCAGCTTGGCGGTCGGGGTCAACTATGGCTACACCTTC,CASSLAVGVNYGYTF,few,-,TRBJ1-2,TRBV5-1
TGCGCCAGCAGCTTTGGCAGGACAGAAGAGACCCAGTACTTC,CASSFGRTEETQYF,-,-,TRBJ2-5,TRBV5-1
TGTGCCAGCAGCCCGAGGATTAGCTCGAACACCGGGGAGCTGTTTTTT,CASSPRISSNTGELFF,-,-,TRBJ2-2,TRBV3-1/TRBV3-2